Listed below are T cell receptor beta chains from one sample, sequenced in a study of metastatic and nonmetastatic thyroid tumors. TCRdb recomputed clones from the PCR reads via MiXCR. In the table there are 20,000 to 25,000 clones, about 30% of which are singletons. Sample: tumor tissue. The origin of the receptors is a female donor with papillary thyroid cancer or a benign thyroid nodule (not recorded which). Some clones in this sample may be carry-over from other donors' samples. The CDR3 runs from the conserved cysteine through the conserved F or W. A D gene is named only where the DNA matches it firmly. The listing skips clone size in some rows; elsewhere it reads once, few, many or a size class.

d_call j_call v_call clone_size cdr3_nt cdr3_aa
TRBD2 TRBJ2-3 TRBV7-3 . TGTGCCAGCAGCTTGGGCGGGGGGTGGAATACGCAGTATTTT CASSLGGGWNTQYF
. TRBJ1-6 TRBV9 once TGTGCCAGCAGCGTAGTTGCTACAGGGAATTCACCCCTCCACTTT CASSVVATGNSPLHF
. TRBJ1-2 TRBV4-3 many TGCGCCAGCAGCCCGACAGCTGTCAACTATGGCTACACCTTC CASSPTAVNYGYTF
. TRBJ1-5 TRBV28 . TGTGCCAGCAGTTTCCAGGGTGAGTGGGCCAATCAGCCCCAGCATTTT CASSFQGEWANQPQHF
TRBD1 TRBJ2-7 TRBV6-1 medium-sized TGTGCCAGCAGTCGGGACAGGGGATCCCACGAGCAGTACTTC CASSRDRGSHEQYF
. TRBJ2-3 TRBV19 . TGTGCCAGTAGCGGGGTGGGATCCGGGTGCACAGATACGCAGTATTTT CASSGVGSGCTDTQYF
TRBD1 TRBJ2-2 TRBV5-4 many TGTGCCAGCAGCTCACTCTGGACAGGGGGAGTCACCGGGGAGCTGTTTTTT CASSSLWTGGVTGELFF
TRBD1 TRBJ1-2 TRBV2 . TGTGCCAGCATCACGGGACAGAAGGGCTACACCTTC CASITGQKGYTF
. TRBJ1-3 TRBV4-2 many TGTGCCAGCAGCCAAGATATTCTGACAGCGGGAAACACCATATATTTT CASSQDILTAGNTIYF
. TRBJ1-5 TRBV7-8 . TGTGCCAGCAGCTTAAAAGGGGGGAGAGCCCAGAATTTT CASSLKGGRAQNF
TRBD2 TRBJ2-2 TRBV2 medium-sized TGTGCCAGCAGTGAAGGAGGACTAGCGGGGGGAAAGGCGGACACCGGGGAGCTGTTTTTT CASSEGGLAGGKADTGELFF
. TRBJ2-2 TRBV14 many TGTGCCAGCAGCCAAGGAGGTCGAGGGGAGCTGTTTTTT CASSQGGRGELFF
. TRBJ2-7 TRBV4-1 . TGCGCCAGCAGCCAAGCACAGGGAAGGCTCTACGAGCAGTACTTC CASSQAQGRLYEQYF
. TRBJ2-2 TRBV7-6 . TGTGCCAGCAGCTTCGGCAACGCAAGGGTGGTTGTCACCGGTGAGCTGTTTTTT CASSFGNARVVVTGELFF
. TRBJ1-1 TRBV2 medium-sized TGTGCCAGCTACGGGAACACTGAAGCTTTCTTT CASYGNTEAFF
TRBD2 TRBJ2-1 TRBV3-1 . TGTGCCAGCAGCCATAGCGGGAGTTTGGATGAGCAGTTCTTC CASSHSGSLDEQFF
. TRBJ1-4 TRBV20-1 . TGCAGTGCTCCCCCCGGCGGCAGAGCTAATGAAAAACTGTTTTTT CSAPPGGRANEKLFF
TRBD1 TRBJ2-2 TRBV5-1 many TGCGCCAGCAGCTTGGAGGGCCGACAGGGGCTGAACACCGGGGAGCTGTTTTTT CASSLEGRQGLNTGELFF
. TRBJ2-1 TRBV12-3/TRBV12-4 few TGTGCCAGCAGTTTAGCGGATTACAGTCACAATGAGCAGTTCTTC CASSLADYSHNEQFF
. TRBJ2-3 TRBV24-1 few TGTGCCACCAGTCACCCTGTGGGGGGCACAGATACGCAGTATTTT CATSHPVGGTDTQYF
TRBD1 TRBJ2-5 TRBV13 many TGTGCCAGCAGCTCAACGCCTCCGGGACAGGGAAAAGAGACCCAGTACTTC CASSSTPPGQGKETQYF
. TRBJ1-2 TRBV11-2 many TGTGCCAGCAGCTTACGGGCGGACAGTGACGTCTATGGCTACACCTTC CASSLRADSDVYGYTF
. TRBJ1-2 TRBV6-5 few TGTGCCAGCAGTTACGGCAGGGGCTATGGCTACACCTTC CASSYGRGYGYTF
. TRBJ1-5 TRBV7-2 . TGTGCCAGCAGTCCGACGGCGGGGCTTGATCAGCCCCAGCATTTT CASSPTAGLDQPQHF
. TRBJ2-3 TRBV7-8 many TGTGCCAGCAGCCCCGCTCGCACAGATACGCAGTATTTT CASSPARTDTQYF
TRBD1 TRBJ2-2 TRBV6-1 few TGTGCCATCTCCACAGGGGATACCGGGGAGCTGTTTTTT CAISTGDTGELFF
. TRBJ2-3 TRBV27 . TGTGCCAGCAGTCTGGTGGTTGCAGATACGCAGTATTTT CASSLVVADTQYF
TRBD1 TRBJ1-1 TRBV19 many TGTGCCAGTGAAGTAAGGGACAGGGAGGTCTCTGAAGCTTTCTTT CASEVRDREVSEAFF
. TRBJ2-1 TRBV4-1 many TGCGCCAGCAGCCAGATCACAGGGACCAATGAGCAGTTCTTC CASSQITGTNEQFF
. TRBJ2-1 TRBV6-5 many TGTGCCAGCAGTTACGGGACCGCGAATGAGCAGTTCTTC CASSYGTANEQFF
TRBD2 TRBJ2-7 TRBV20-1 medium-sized TGCAGTGTCGAGCGGGGGTATTACGAGCAGTACTTC CSVERGYYEQYF
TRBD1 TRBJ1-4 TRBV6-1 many TGTGCCAGCAGGACGGGACAGGGTGTCCCTAATGAAAAACTGTTTTTT CASRTGQGVPNEKLFF
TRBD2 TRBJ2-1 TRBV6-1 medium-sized TGTGCCAGCAGTGGGGGGGGAGGGAGGTACAATGAGCAGTTCTTC CASSGGGGRYNEQFF
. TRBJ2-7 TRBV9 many TGTGCCAGCAGCGTAGGGGGGAAGTTCTACGAGCAGTACTTC CASSVGGKFYEQYF
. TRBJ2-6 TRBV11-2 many TGTGCCAGCGGCTCCCAATCTGGGGCCAACGTCCTGACTTTC CASGSQSGANVLTF
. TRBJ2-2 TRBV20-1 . TGCAGTGCTAGCCCACTAACGAACACCGGGGAGCTGTTTTTT CSASPLTNTGELFF
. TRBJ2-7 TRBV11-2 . TGTGCCAGCAGCAGAGGCCCAGGGGTTGATGGGGGCGAGCAGTACTTC CASSRGPGVDGGEQYF
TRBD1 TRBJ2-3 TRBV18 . TGTGCCAGCTCACCACGCCAGACAGGGATAAGAAAAGGGTCAGATACGCAGTATTTT CASSPRQTGIRKGSDTQYF
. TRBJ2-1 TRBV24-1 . TGTGCCACCAGTCGAGGGGGTAGTCGCTACAATGAAAAGTTCTTC CATSRGGSRYNEKFF
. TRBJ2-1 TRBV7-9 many TGTGCCAGCAGCTTTGACAACTACAATGAGCAGTTCTTC CASSFDNYNEQFF
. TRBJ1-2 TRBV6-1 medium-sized TGTGCCAGCTCCCCTCTAGGGAACTATGGCTACACCTTC CASSPLGNYGYTF
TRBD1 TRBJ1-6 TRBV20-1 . TGCAGTGCTAGAGATCTTGGGGACAGCAATTCACCCCTCCACTTT CSARDLGDSNSPLHF
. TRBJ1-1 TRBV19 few TGTGCCAGTAGTATGTCGGGGCGCCCGATTGGAGCTTTCTTT CASSMSGRPIGAFF
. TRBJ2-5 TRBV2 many TGTGCCAGCGCACCCAGCCTCGGAGGGGCGGGAGAGACCCAGTACTTC CASAPSLGGAGETQYF
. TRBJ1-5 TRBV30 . TGTGCCTTGAGTGTTAGATTCAGGGTGGATCAGCCCCAGCATTTT CALSVRFRVDQPQHF
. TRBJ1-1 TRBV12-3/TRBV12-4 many TGTGCCAGCAGTAAACAGGGAGGAGGCACTGAAGCTTTCTTT CASSKQGGGTEAFF
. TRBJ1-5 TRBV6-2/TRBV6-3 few TGTGCCTCCCTGGACCCCACAGATACGCAGCATTTT CASLDPTDTQHF
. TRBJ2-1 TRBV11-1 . TGTGCCAGCAGCTCGCCTAGCTGGGTGTTCTACAATGAGCAGTTCTTC CASSSPSWVFYNEQFF
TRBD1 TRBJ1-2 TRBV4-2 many TGTGCCAGCAGCCAAGACGGACAGGGGGCGGTGTATGGCTACACCTTC CASSQDGQGAVYGYTF
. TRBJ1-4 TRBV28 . TGTGCCAGCAGTAACAGGGCTTGGAATGAAAAACTGTTTTTT CASSNRAWNEKLFF
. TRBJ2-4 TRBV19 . TGTGCCAGTATTATAGAGGGCAGGGCGGGCAGTACTCAGTACTTC CASIIEGRAGSTQYF